These 3 T cell receptor beta chains originate from one sample sequenced in a study of CD8 T cells in ankylosing spondylitis. Study-level findings and limits: Blood of patients with ankylosing spondylitis appeared to be characterized by a TCR beta motif of fewer than 10 highly homologous variants.

No cognate antigen is known for these TCRs. TCRdb re-called the 5' RACE reads with MiXCR, one entry per CDR3 protein. The table includes some 840,000 distinct CDR3 sequences, about 12% detected once. The sample was blood, either unsorted or a sorted T cell fraction (not recorded which). These receptor sequences come from a male donor with ankylosing spondylitis.

Ten or more counts support this clonotype. The chain is built from TRBV12-3 or TRBV12-4 and TRBJ1-4; D remains unclear. The CDR3 consists of 15 residues. Trimming stripped 0 bases from V and 8 bases from J, with 13 bases between. CDR3 DNA sequence: TGTGCCAGCAGTTTAGCCCCCGCGTGGAAGGAAAAACTGTTTTTT. Translation: CASSLAPAWKEKLFF.

In this sample, this clonotype turned up many times. This sequence joins TRBV7-2 and TRBJ2-7; 11 nucleotides agree with TRBD2. With 1 base clipped from V and 2 bases from J, the junction kept 4 bases outside the gene matches. CDR1 SGHTA and CDR2 FQGNSA come from the germline V gene. The CDR3 is 16 amino acids. The CDR3 DNA reads as TGTGCCAGCAGCTTAGTAGTTAGCGGGAGGGCCTACGAGCAGTACTTC. This codes for CASSLVVSGRAYEQYF.

This clonotype has just a few counts. The chain has TRBV7-2 and TRBJ2-7; 10 positions agree with TRBD2. V lost 10 bases and J lost 0; bases outside the gene matches: 6. Germline V gene sequence: CDR1 SGHTA, CDR2 FQGNSA. This CDR3 is built from 14 residues. CDR3 nucleotide sequence: TGTGCCATCGCCGGGACTAGCGACTCCTACGAGCAGTACTTC. Translated: CAIAGTSDSYEQYF.